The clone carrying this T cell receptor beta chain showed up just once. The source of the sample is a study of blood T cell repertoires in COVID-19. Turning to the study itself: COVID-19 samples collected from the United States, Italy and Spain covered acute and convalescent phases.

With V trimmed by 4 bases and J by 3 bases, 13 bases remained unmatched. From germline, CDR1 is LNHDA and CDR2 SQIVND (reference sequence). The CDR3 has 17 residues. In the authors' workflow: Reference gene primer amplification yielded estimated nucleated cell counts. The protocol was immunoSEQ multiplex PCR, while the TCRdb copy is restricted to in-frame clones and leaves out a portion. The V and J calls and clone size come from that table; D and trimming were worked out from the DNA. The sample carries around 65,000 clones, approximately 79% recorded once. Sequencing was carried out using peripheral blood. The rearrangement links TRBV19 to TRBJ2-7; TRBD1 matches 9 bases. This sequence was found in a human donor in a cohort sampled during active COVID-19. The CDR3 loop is CASSSPNRQGGFYEQYF. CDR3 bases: TGTGCCAGTAGTAGCCCCAATCGACAGGGGGGTTTCTACGAGCAGTACTTC. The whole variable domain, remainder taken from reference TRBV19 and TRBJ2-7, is DGGITQSPKYLFRKEGQNVTLSCEQNLNHDAMYWYRQDPGQGLRLIYYSQIVNDFQKGDIAEGYSVSREKKESFPLTVTSAQKNPTAFYLCASSSPNRQGGFYEQYFGPGTRLTVT.